The sequence of this TCR beta chain was determined in a study of radiation and T cells in renal cell carcinoma. Time point: baseline pretreatment blood. Indicated treatment: 15 Gy SBRT to primary tumor, nephrectomy 4 weeks later. The CDR3 consists of 15 residues. CDR1 is SGHTA and CDR2 is FQGTGA in the germline V gene. V lost 8 bases and J 1 base, leaving 16 bases between the germline ends. This table comes from immunoSEQ multiplex PCR, and its TCRdb copy is limited to in-frame clones, with some not included. The sample has 100,000 to 150,000 clones; approximately 78% are singletons. This sequence joins TRBV7-3 and TRBJ2-3; weak D call: TRBD2 (5 bases). The starting material was blood, obtained from a patient whose treatment included radiotherapy and nephrectomy. This sequence originates from a woman aged 60-70 years with renal cell carcinoma. CDR3 amino acids: CASPRGSDGTDTQYF. The CDR3, as DNA: TGTGCCAGCCCCCGGGGTAGCGATGGCACAGATACGCAGTATTTT.